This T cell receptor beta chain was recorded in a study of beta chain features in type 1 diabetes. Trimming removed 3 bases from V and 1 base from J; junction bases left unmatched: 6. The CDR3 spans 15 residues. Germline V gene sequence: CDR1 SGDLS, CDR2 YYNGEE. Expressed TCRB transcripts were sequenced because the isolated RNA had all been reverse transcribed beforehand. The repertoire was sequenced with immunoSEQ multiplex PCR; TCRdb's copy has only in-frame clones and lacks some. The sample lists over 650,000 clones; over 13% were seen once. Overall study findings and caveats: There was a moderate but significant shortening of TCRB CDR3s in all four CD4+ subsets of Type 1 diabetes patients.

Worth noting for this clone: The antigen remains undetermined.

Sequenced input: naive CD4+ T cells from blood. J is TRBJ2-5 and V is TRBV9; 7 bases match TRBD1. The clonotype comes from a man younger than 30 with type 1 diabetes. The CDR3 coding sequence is TGTGCCAGCAGCGAAGGGGGCTATACCCAAGAGACCCAGTACTTC. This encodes CASSEGGYTQETQYF.